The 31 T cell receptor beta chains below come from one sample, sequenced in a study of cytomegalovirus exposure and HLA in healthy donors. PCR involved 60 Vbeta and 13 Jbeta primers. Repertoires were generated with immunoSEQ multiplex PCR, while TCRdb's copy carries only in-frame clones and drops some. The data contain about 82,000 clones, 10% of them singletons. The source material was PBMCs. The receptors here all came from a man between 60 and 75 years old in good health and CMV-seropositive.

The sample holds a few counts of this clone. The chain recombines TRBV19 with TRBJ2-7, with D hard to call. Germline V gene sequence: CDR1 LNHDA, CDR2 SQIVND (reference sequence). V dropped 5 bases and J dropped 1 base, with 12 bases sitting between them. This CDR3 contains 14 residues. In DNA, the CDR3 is TGTGCCAGTAGTCCACGAGACTTTTCCTACGAGCAGTACTTC. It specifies CASSPRDFSYEQYF.

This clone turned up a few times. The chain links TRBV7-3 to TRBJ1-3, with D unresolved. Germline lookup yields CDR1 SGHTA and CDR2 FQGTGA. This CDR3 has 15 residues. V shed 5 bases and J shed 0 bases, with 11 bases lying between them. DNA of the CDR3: TGTGCCAGCAGCGCGGGTCTGAGCTCTGGAAACACCATATATTTT. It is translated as CASSAGLSSGNTIYF.

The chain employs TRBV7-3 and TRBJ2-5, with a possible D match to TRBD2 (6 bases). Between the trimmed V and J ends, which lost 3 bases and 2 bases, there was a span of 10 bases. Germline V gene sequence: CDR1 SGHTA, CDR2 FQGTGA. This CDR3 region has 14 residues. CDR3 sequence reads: CASSFRAGQETQYF. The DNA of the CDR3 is TGTGCCAGCAGCTTCCGGGCGGGGCAAGAGACCCAGTACTTC.

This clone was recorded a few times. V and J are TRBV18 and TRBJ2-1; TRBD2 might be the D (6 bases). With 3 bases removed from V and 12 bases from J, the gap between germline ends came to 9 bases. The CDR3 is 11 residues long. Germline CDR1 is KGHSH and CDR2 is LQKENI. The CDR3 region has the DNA TGTGCCAGCTCACCGGAGGAGGGGCAGTTCTTC. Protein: CASSPEEGQFF.

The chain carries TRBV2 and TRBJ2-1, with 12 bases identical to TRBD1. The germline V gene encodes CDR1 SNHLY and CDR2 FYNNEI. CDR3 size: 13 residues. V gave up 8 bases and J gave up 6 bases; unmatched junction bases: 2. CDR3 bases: TGTGCCAGCGGGGACAGGGGGCGCAATGAGCAGTTCTTC. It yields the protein CASGDRGRNEQFF.

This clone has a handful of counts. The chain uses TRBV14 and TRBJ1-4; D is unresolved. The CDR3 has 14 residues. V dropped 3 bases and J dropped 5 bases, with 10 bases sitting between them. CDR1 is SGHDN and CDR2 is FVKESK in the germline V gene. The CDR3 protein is CASSQRQTNEKLFF. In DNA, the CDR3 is TGTGCCAGCAGCCAGCGACAAACGAATGAAAAACTGTTTTTT.

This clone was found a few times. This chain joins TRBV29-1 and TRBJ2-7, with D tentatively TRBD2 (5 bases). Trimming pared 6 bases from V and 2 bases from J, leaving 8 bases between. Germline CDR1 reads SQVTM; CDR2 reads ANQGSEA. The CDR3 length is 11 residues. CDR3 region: CSVAEPYEQYV. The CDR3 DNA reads TGCAGCGTAGCGGAGCCCTACGAGCAGTACGTC.

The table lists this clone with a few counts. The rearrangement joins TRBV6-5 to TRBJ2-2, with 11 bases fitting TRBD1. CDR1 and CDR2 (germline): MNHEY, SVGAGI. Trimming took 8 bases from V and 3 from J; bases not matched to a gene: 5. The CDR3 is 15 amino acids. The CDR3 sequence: CASRGTGGYTGELFF. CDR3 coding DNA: TGTGCCAGCCGAGGGACAGGGGGGTACACCGGGGAGCTGTTTTTT.

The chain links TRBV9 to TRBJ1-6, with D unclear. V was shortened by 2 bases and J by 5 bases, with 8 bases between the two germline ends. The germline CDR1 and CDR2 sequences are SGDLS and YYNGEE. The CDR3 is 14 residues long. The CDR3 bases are TGTGCCAGCAGCGTCGACGGGGATAATTCACCCCTCCACTTT. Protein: CASSVDGDNSPLHF.

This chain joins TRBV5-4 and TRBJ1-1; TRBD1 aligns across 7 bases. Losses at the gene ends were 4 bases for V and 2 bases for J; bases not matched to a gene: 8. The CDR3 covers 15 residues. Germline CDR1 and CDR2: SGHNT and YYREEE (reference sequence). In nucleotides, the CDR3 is TGTGCCAGCAGCCACCGACAGGGTCCCAACACTGAAGCTTTCTTT. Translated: CASSHRQGPNTEAFF.

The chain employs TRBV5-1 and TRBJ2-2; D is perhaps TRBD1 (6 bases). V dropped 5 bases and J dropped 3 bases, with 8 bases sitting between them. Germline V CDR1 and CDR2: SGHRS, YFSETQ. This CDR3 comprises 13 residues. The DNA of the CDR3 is TGCGCCAGCAGTACAGGGTACACCGGGGAGCTGTTTTTT. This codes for CASSTGYTGELFF.

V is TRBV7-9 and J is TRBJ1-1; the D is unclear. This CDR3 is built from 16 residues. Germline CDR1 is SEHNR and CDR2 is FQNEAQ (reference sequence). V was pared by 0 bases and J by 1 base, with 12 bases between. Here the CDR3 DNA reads TGTGCCAGCAGCTTAGCTCTTCAGGCTCGGAACACTGAAGCTTTCTTT. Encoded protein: CASSLALQARNTEAFF.

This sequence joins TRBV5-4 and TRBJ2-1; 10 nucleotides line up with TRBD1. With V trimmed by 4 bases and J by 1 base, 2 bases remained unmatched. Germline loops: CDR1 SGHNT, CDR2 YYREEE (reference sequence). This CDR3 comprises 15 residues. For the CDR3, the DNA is TGTGCCAGCAGCGGGGACAGGGGTTCCTACAATGAGCAGTTCTTC. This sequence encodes CASSGDRGSYNEQFF.

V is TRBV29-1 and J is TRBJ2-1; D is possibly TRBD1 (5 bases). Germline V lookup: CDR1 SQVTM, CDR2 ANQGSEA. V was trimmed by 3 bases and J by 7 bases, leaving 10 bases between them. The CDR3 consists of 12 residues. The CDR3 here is CSVDKGWNEQFF. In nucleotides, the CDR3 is TGCAGCGTTGATAAGGGGTGGAATGAGCAGTTCTTC.

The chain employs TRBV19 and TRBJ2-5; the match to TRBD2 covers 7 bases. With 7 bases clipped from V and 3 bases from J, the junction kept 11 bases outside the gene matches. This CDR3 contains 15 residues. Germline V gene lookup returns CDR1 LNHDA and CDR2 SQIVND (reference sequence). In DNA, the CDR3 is TGTGCCAGTACCCAATGGGGAGGGAACGAAGAGACCCAGTACTTC. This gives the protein CASTQWGGNEETQYF.

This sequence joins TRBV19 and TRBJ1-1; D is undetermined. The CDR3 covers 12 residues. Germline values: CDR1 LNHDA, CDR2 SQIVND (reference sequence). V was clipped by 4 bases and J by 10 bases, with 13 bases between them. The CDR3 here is CASSTTTGRAFF. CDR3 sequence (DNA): TGTGCCAGTAGTACCACGACCGGGAGAGCTTTCTTT.

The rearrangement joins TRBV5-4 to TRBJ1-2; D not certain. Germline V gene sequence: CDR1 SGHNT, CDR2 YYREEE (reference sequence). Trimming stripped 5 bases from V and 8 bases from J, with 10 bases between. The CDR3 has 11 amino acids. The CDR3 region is CASRSGEGYTF. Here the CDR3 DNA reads TGTGCCAGCAGGAGCGGGGAGGGCTACACCTTC.

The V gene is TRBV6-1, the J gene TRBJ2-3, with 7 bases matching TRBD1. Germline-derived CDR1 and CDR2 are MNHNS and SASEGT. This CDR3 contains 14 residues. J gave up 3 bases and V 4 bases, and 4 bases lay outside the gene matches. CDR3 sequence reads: CASSAGTETDTQYF. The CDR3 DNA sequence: TGTGCCAGCAGTGCCGGGACAGAGACAGATACGCAGTATTTT.

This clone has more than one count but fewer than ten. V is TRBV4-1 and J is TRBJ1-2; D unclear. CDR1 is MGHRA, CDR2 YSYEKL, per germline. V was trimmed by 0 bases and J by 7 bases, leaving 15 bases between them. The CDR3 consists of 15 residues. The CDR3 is CASSQDLPPRRGYTF. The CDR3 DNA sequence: TGCGCCAGCAGCCAAGACCTACCGCCGCGCCGTGGCTACACCTTC.

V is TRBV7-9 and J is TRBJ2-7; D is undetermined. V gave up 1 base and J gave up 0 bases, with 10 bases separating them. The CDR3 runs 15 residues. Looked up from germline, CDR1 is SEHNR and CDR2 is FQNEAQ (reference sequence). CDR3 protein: CASSLGEKSSYEQYF. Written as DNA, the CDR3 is TGTGCCAGCAGCTTAGGAGAAAAAAGCTCCTACGAGCAGTACTTC.

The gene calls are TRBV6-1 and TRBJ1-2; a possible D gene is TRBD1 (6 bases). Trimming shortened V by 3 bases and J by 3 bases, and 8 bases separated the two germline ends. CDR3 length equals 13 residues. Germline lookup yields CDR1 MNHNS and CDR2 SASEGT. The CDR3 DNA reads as TGTGCCAGCAGTGAGACAGGACACTATGGCTACACCTTC. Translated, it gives CASSETGHYGYTF.

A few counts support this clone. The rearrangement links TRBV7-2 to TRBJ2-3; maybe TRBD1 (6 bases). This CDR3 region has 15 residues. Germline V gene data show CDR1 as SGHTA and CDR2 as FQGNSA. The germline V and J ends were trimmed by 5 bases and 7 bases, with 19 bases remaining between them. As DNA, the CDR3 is TGTGCCAGCAGCCTTGGGGGATCAGGGGAGCATACGCAGTATTTT. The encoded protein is CASSLGGSGEHTQYF.

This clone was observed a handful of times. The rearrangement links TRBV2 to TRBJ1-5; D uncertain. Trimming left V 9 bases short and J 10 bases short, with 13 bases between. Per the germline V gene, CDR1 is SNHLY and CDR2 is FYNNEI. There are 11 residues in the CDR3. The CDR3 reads CARRASGPQHF. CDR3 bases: TGTGCCAGAAGAGCCAGCGGTCCCCAGCATTTT.

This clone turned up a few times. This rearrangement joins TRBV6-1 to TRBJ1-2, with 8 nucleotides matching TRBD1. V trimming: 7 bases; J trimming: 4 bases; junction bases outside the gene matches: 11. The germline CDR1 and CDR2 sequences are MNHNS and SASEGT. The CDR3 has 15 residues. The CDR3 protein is CASIPRGDRFYGYTF. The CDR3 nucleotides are TGTGCCAGCATCCCCCGGGGGGACAGGTTCTATGGCTACACCTTC.

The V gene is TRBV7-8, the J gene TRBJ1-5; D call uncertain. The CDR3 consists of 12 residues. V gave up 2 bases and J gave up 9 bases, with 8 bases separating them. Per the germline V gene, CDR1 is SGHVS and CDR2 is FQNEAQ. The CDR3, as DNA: TGTGCCAGCAGCTTAAGTCCGGGGCCCCAGCATTTT. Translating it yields CASSLSPGPQHF.

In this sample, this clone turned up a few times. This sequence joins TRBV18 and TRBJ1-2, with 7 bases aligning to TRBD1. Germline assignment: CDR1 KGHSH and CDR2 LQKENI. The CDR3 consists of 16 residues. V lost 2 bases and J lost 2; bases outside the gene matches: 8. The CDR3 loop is CASSPSGDSVNYGYTF. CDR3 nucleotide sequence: TGTGCCAGCTCACCAAGTGGGGACAGCGTAAACTATGGCTACACCTTC.

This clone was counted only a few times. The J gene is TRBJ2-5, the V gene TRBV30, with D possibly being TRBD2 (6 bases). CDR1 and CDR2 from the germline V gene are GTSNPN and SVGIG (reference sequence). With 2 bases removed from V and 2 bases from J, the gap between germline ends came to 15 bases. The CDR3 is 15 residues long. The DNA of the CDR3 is TGTGCCTGGAGTACTTTGGGGGGATGGCAAGAGACCCAGTACTTC. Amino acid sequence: CAWSTLGGWQETQYF.

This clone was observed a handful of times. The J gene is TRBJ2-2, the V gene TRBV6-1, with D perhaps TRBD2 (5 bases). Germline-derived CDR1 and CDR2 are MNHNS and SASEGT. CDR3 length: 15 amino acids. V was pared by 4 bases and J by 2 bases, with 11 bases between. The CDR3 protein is CASSVSRANTGELFF. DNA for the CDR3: TGTGCCAGCAGTGTCTCGAGGGCAAACACCGGGGAGCTGTTTTTT.

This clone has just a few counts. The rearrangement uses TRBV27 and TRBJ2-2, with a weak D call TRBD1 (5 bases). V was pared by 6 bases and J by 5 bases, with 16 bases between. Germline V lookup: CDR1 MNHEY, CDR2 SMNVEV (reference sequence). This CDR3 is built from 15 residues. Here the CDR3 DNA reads TGTGCCAGCAGCCGAGGCGTCAGGGTAACCGGGGAGCTGTTTTTT. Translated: CASSRGVRVTGELFF.

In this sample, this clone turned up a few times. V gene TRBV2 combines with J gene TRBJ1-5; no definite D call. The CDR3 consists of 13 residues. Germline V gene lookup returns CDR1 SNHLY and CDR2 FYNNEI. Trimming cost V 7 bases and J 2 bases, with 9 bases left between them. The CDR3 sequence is CASMSQGNQPQHF. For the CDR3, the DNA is TGTGCCAGCATGAGTCAGGGCAATCAGCCCCAGCATTTT. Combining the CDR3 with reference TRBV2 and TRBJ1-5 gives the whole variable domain EPEVTQTPSHQVTQMGQEVILRCVPISNHLYFYWYRQILGQKVEFLVSFYNNEISEKSEIFDDQFSVERPDGSNFTLKIRSTKLEDSAMYFCASMSQGNQPQHFGDGTRLSIL.

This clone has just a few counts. The DNA for the CDR3 is TGTGCCAGCAGCCCCCGAGGGGGCGCGGTGGAAAAACTGTTTTTT. Translated: CASSPRGGAVEKLFF. The rearrangement uses TRBV13 and TRBJ1-4; 7 bases fit TRBD1. Germline CDR1 PRHDT, CDR2 FYEKMQ (reference sequence). V gave up 5 bases and J gave up 8 bases; unmatched junction bases: 11. The CDR3 loop spans 15 amino acids.